Below, 28 T cell receptor beta chains from the same sample are listed, as sequenced in a study of CD8 T cells in Susac syndrome (dated by TCRdb to between 2018 and 2021). The library was generated by the immunoSEQ multiplex PCR assay. RNA was extracted using the RNeasy kit, and about 0.5 to 1 ug of the RNA was reverse transcribed with random hexamers. TCRdb handled the public reads itself, with Q25 trimming in fastp and clone calling in MiXCR, and kept productive beta chains. Every distinct CDR3 protein forms one entry, paired with its most common genes and DNA. Within this sample are about 180,000 distinct CDR3 sequences, with nearly 97% of them counted one time only. Roughly 0.095% of the sample belongs to the ten largest clones. The sequenced material came from CD4+ T cells from PBMCs. The source is a human donor with multiple sclerosis.

The V gene is TRBV23-1, the J gene TRBJ1-2, with D perhaps matching TRBD1 (5 bases). TRBV23-1 carries the ORF label, with uncertain function. Trimming removed 9 bases at V and 2 bases at J, with 16 bases between. The CDR3 consists of 14 residues. The CDR3 bases are TGCGCCAGTGTACAGGCGGACCCGAACTATGGCTACACCTTC. Translating gives CASVQADPNYGYTF.

The J gene is TRBJ2-7, the V gene TRBV30, with D unresolved. The CDR3 runs 11 residues. The germline V gene has CDR1 GTSNPN and CDR2 SVGIG (reference sequence). Trimming took off 1 base at V and 2 bases at J, with 3 bases between the two ends. The CDR3 reads CAWSAPYEQYF. Written as DNA, the CDR3 is TGTGCCTGGAGTGCGCCCTACGAGCAGTACTTC.

The chain uses TRBV19 and TRBJ2-3; D remains ambiguous. CDR3 size: 16 residues. Trimming removed 3 bases at V and 2 bases at J, with 15 bases between. The germline V gene encodes CDR1 LNHDA and CDR2 SQIVND (reference sequence). The CDR3 DNA sequence: TGTGCCAGTAGTATGAGAGCTCCCGGCCTCACAGATACGCAGTATTTT. Translation: CASSMRAPGLTDTQYF.

The gene calls are TRBV3-1 and TRBJ1-3; maybe TRBD1 (5 bases). Trimming removed 1 base at V and 1 base at J, with 11 bases between. The CDR3 extends over 16 amino acids. Germline assignment: CDR1 LGHDT and CDR2 YNNKEL (reference sequence). The chain's CDR3 is CASSQGRAISGNTIYF. CDR3 DNA: TGTGCCAGCAGCCAAGGCAGGGCCATTTCTGGAAACACCATATATTTT.

The CDR3 sequence is CASSSRDRSHGYTF. The CDR3 DNA reads as TGTGCCAGCAGTTCCCGGGACAGAAGTCATGGCTACACCTTC. The chain links TRBV27 to TRBJ1-2; 7 nucleotides agree with TRBD1. J gave up 6 bases and V 4 bases, and 8 bases lay outside the gene matches. Germline values: CDR1 MNHEY, CDR2 SMNVEV (reference sequence). The CDR3 consists of 14 residues.

This clonotype was detected once. This chain links TRBV6-1 with TRBJ1-6, with TRBD1 as a possible D gene (5 bases). Germline V gives CDR1 MNHNS, CDR2 SASEGT. Trimming left V 5 bases short and J 4 bases short, with 12 bases between. CDR3 length: 15 residues. As DNA, the CDR3 is TGTGCCAGCAGTTGGGGGAACACGTATAATTCACCCCTCCACTTT. Translated, it gives CASSWGNTYNSPLHF.

The V and J genes are TRBV12-3 or TRBV12-4 and TRBJ1-5; maybe TRBD1 (5 bases). This CDR3 has 14 residues. V was shortened by 7 bases and J by 6 bases, with 16 bases between the two germline ends. The CDR3 loop is CASNGQGASQPQHF. CDR3 DNA sequence: TGTGCCAGCAATGGGCAGGGCGCGAGTCAGCCCCAGCATTTT.

The CDR3 bases are TGTGCCAGTAGTATGGACAGGGCGATCTACAATCAGCCCCAGCATTTT. Its translation: CASSMDRAIYNQPQHF. This rearrangement joins TRBV19 to TRBJ1-5; TRBD1 aligns across 8 bases. Germline CDR1 and CDR2: LNHDA and SQIVND (reference sequence). The V gene end was trimmed by 3 bases and the J gene end by 3 bases; junction bases not matched to a gene: 7. The CDR3 has 16 amino acids.

This sequence joins TRBV11-1 and TRBJ2-1, with D perhaps TRBD2 (6 bases). V was trimmed by 5 bases and J by 6 bases, leaving 20 bases between them. CDR1 and CDR2 (germline): SGHAT, FQDESV (reference sequence). The CDR3 length is 16 residues. The CDR3: CASSPGGSLRGNEQFF. CDR3 bases: TGTGCCAGCAGCCCCGGGGGATCGCTCCGGGGCAATGAGCAGTTCTTC.

The rearrangement links TRBV15 to TRBJ1-1; no definite D call. CDR3 length: 13 amino acids. From germline, CDR1 is LNHNV and CDR2 YYDKDF (reference sequence). Between the trimmed V and J ends, which lost 6 bases and 3 bases, there was a span of 11 bases. The CDR3 DNA reads as TGTGCCACCAGAAGATCGTCACACACTGAAGCTTTCTTT. This gives the protein CATRRSSHTEAFF.

The chain recombines TRBV6-2 or TRBV6-3 with TRBJ2-1, with D uncertain. CDR1 is MNHEY, CDR2 SVGEGT, per germline. The V end lost 6 bases, the J end lost 0 bases, and 12 bases lay between the germline ends. CDR3 length: 15 residues. The DNA for the CDR3 is TGTGCCAGCAGGCCGTGGAAAAGCTCCTACAATGAGCAGTTCTTC. It yields the protein CASRPWKSSYNEQFF.

The chain has TRBV9 and TRBJ2-7; D ambiguous. CDR3 length: 15 amino acids. The V and J ends lost 0 bases and 6 bases respectively, with 16 bases between them. Germline V gene sequence: CDR1 SGDLS, CDR2 YYNGEE. The CDR3 loop is CASSVGDISVVEQYF. The CDR3 DNA is TGTGCCAGCAGCGTAGGGGATATCTCTGTTGTCGAGCAGTACTTC. Supplemented by reference TRBV9 and TRBJ2-7, the full variable domain reads DSGVTQTPKHLITATGQRVTLRCSPRSGDLSVYWYQQSLDQGLQFLIQYYNGEERAKGNILERFSAQQFPDLHSELNLSSLELGDSALYFCASSVGDISVVEQYFGPGTRLTVT.

This clonotype was recorded only once. The chain has TRBV19 and TRBJ1-2, with TRBD1 as a possible D gene (6 bases). This CDR3 has 14 residues. V was trimmed by 6 bases and J by 1 base, leaving 12 bases between them. Germline lookup yields CDR1 LNHDA and CDR2 SQIVND (reference sequence). For the CDR3, the DNA is TGTGCCAGTAGCCCGACAGGATTTAACTATGGCTACACCTTC. Translated: CASSPTGFNYGYTF.

The chain recombines TRBV7-2 with TRBJ1-1; D ambiguous. V lost 8 bases to trimming and J lost 0 bases, with 13 bases between them. Germline lookup yields CDR1 SGHTA and CDR2 FQGNSA. The CDR3 is 14 residues long. In DNA form, the CDR3 reads TGTGCCAGCGCATGGAGCCCTCTGAACACTGAAGCTTTCTTT. Protein: CASAWSPLNTEAFF.

The chain combines TRBV29-1 with TRBJ2-3; 7 positions agree with TRBD2. After removal of 4 bases from V and 3 bases from J, the junction contained 10 bases not matched to a gene. The germline gives CDR1 SQVTM, CDR2 ANQGSEA. The CDR3 consists of 15 residues. The CDR3 bases are TGCAGCGTTGTGAAGCGGGGAGGTGGTACAGATACGCAGTATTTT. Amino acid sequence: CSVVKRGGGTDTQYF.

The gene calls are TRBV29-1 and TRBJ2-2; D not resolved. Trimming removed 5 bases from V and 4 bases from J, with 11 bases in between. Germline CDR1 and CDR2: SQVTM and ANQGSEA. CDR3 length equals 13 residues. The CDR3 bases are TGCAGCGTTCGCCCCGGTAGCACCGGGGAGCTGTTTTTT. Encoded protein: CSVRPGSTGELFF.

The rearrangement uses TRBV6-5 and TRBJ2-1; 8 bases are shared with TRBD1. The CDR3 covers 12 residues. Germline CDR1 and CDR2: MNHEY and SVGAGI. With V trimmed by 2 bases and J by 12 bases, 3 bases remained unmatched. The CDR3 DNA reads TGTGCCAGCAGTTACGCCGGGACAGGGCAGTTCTTC. This encodes CASSYAGTGQFF.

The chain combines TRBV6-2 or TRBV6-3 with TRBJ2-3; TRBD2 matches 7 bases. V shed 6 bases, J shed 1 base, and the junction held 22 bases outside the gene matches. This CDR3 region has 20 residues. Germline CDR1 is MNHEY and CDR2 is SVGEGT. The CDR3 is CASRNRFEGGGPMGTDTQYF. The DNA of the CDR3 is TGTGCCAGCAGAAACCGCTTTGAGGGCGGGGGTCCTATGGGCACAGATACGCAGTATTTT.

The chain joins TRBV28 to TRBJ2-1; 8 positions agree with TRBD1. Looked up from germline, CDR1 is MDHEN and CDR2 is SYDVKM. V shed 10 bases and J 15 bases; nucleotides not matched to a gene: 14. The CDR3 contains 12 residues. CDR3 residues: CATHGERQGPFF. In DNA form, the CDR3 reads TGTGCCACCCACGGAGAAAGACAGGGGCCGTTCTTC.

The rearrangement links TRBV5-6 to TRBJ2-7; the match to TRBD1 covers 9 bases. The V gene end was trimmed by 1 base and the J gene end by 1 base; junction bases not matched to a gene: 3. CDR3 length equals 15 residues. In germline, CDR1 is SGHDT, CDR2 YYEEEE. CDR3 DNA sequence: TGTGCCAGCAGCTTGTATGGGACAGGGTCCTACGAGCAGTACTTC. Translated, it gives CASSLYGTGSYEQYF. Supplemented by reference TRBV5-6 and TRBJ2-7, the full variable domain reads DAGVTQSPTHLIKTRGQQVTLRCSPKSGHDTVSWYQQALGQGPQFIFQYYEEEERQRGNFPDRFSGHQFPNYSSELNVNALLLGDSALYLCASSLYGTGSYEQYFGPGTRLTVT.

The V call is TRBV15, the J call TRBJ2-1; D gene unclear. Germline assignment: CDR1 LNHNV and CDR2 YYDKDF (reference sequence). The V gene lost 0 bases and the J gene lost 9 bases, with 12 bases spanning the gap. This CDR3 has 14 amino acids. In nucleotides, the CDR3 is TGTGCCACCAGCAGAGATCTAGGAAGGAGTGAGCAGTTCTTC. It translates to CATSRDLGRSEQFF.

This chain links TRBV7-6 with TRBJ1-1; tentatively, D is TRBD1 (5 bases). The CDR3 consists of 15 residues. Trimming stripped 1 base from V and 4 bases from J, with 13 bases between. Per germline, CDR1 SGHVS and CDR2 FNYEAQ. The CDR3 is CASSLGTQGGTEAFF. The CDR3 nucleotides are TGTGCCAGCAGCTTAGGAACGCAGGGCGGCACTGAAGCTTTCTTT.

This chain uses TRBV29-1 with TRBJ2-5; D could derive from TRBD1 or TRBD2 (6 bases each). Germline V lookup: CDR1 SQVTM, CDR2 ANQGSEA. V was trimmed by 4 bases and J by 4 bases, leaving 10 bases between them. The CDR3 has 12 residues. The CDR3 nucleotides read TGCAGCGTTGTACGGGGGCGAGAGACCCAGTACTTC. It is translated as CSVVRGRETQYF.

The CDR3 DNA reads as TGCAGCGTAAACCCCCAATTCAGGGATGAGTTCTTC. Residues: CSVNPQFRDEFF. The gene calls are TRBV29-1 and TRBJ2-1, with D perhaps matching TRBD1 (5 bases). V gave up 6 bases and J gave up 14 bases, with 20 bases separating them. This CDR3 has 12 amino acids. Germline values: CDR1 SQVTM, CDR2 ANQGSEA.

Only one count was recorded for this clonotype. CDR3 nucleotide sequence: TGTGCCAGCAGTCCGACGGGGGGGCTCACTGAAGCTTTCTTT. Protein: CASSPTGGLTEAFF. The gene calls are TRBV12-3 or TRBV12-4 and TRBJ1-1; tentative D call: TRBD1 (6 bases). Trimming cost V 5 bases and J 4 bases, with 14 bases left between them. This CDR3 is built from 14 residues.

V and J are TRBV30 and TRBJ2-2, with TRBD1 as a possible D gene (5 bases). The CDR3 sequence is 12 residues long. Germline CDR1 GTSNPN, CDR2 SVGIG (reference sequence). Trimming pared 4 bases from V and 6 bases from J, leaving 9 bases between. For the CDR3, the DNA is TGTGCCTGGAATCAGGGTGCCGGGGAGCTGTTTTTT. The encoded protein is CAWNQGAGELFF. Supplemented by reference TRBV30 and TRBJ2-2, the full variable domain reads SQTIHQWPATLVQPVGSPLSLECTVEGTSNPNLYWYRQAAGRGLQLLFYSVGIGQISSEVPQNLSASRPQDRQFILSSKKLLLSDSGFYLCAWNQGAGELFFGEGSRLTVL.

This chain connects TRBV4-3 to TRBJ1-4, with D tentatively TRBD1 (5 bases). Trimming shortened V by 6 bases and J by 2 bases, and 13 bases separated the two germline ends. The CDR3 is made up of 15 amino acids. From germline, CDR1 is LGHNA and CDR2 YSLEER. The CDR3 region has the DNA TGCGCCAGCAGTTACTCAGGGAGTACTAATGAAAAACTGTTTTTT. Its protein is CASSYSGSTNEKLFF.

This clonotype turned up a few times. The chain uses TRBV5-6 and TRBJ2-1; D gene ambiguous. The V end was cut by 0 bases, the J end by 9 bases, with 4 bases between. The CDR3 extends over 11 amino acids. CDR1 and CDR2 from the germline V gene are SGHDT and YYEEEE. CDR3 sequence reads: CASSLGPEQFF. CDR3 in DNA: TGTGCCAGCAGCTTGGGTCCTGAGCAGTTCTTC.